This T cell receptor (beta chain) was captured in a study of cytomegalovirus exposure and HLA in healthy donors. General study results and limits: Rarity held for most TCR sequences, but there were some public TCRs that occurred in many donors. TCR beta sequences reportedly predicted most subjects' HLA-A and HLA-B alleles accurately.

The ends were cut back, 4 bases at V and 0 bases at J, with 6 bases in the middle. CDR1 SGHNT and CDR2 YENEEA come from the germline V gene. The CDR3 sequence is 13 residues long. In the PCR, 60 Vbeta and 13 Jbeta primers were used. In the study's own analysis: Later, an analysis found 80 million or so unique TCR beta chains, and 9.5 million to 12 million of these were shared. Sequencing used immunoSEQ multiplex PCR; TCRdb keeps in-frame clones, though not all of them. V, J and clone size are those of that table, while D and trimming were read from the DNA. The data contain around 160,000 clones, about 80% of them singletons. The count of this clone is one. Its target is not known.

What was sequenced was PBMCs. This receptor was taken from a man younger than 35 in good health and CMV-seropositive. This sequence joins TRBV11-3 and TRBJ1-1, with D possibly being TRBD1 (5 bases). CDR3 amino acids: CASSWTMNTEAFF. The CDR3 nucleotides are TGTGCCAGCAGCTGGACAATGAACACTGAAGCTTTCTTT.